Below, one T cell receptor beta chain is given with its context. This CDR3 spans 21 amino acids. From germline, CDR1 is LGHNA and CDR2 YNFKEQ. J was trimmed by 1 base and V by 2 bases; bases with no gene match: 14. This sample was taken from a study of OX40 agonist ivuxolimab in advanced cancers. Turning to the study itself: Ivuxolimab is an agonistic anti-OX40 (CD134) antibody, and patients were treated with it.

Some clones are missing from TCRdb's copy, which holds only in-frame ones; the method was immunoSEQ multiplex PCR. The sample has about 30,000 clones, just under 90% seen once; the top ten hold approximately 31%. V is TRBV4-2 and J is TRBJ2-1, with 13 bases fitting TRBD2. This material consisted of CD4+ or CD8+ T cells sorted from blood, taken in a trial of the OX40 agonist ivuxolimab. This sequence originates from an adult with an advanced solid tumor such as melanoma, head and neck, liver or kidney cancer. The CDR3 is CASSQFLSGLAGESSYNEQFF. CDR3 DNA: TGTGCCAGCAGCCAATTTTTATCCGGACTAGCGGGAGAGAGTTCCTACAATGAGCAGTTCTTC.